A single sample is the source of the 10 T cell receptor beta chains below, sequenced in a study of CD8+CD57+ T cells in acquired aplastic anemia. Sequencing was done on patients that had shown CD8+CD57+ cell expansion by flow cytometry. Investigators profiled TCR beta VDJ and CDR3 from genomic DNA template. TCRdb re-analysed the reads in MiXCR, keeping a single row per CDR3 protein. This table holds about 180,000 distinct CDR3 sequences, under 50% found once. The source material was sorted CD4+, CD8+, or CD8+CD57+ T cells (not recorded which) from PBMCs. The source of these receptors is a human donor with aplastic anemia.

The chain carries TRBV5-6 and TRBJ2-5; D is possibly TRBD2 (5 bases). Trimming pared 0 bases from V and 3 bases from J, leaving 12 bases between. Germline values: CDR1 SGHDT, CDR2 YYEEEE. CDR3 length: 15 amino acids. The DNA of the CDR3 is TGTGCCAGCAGCTTGGCGGCCAGGCGGGAAGAGACCCAGTACTTC. It codes for CASSLAARREETQYF.

This clonotype has at least ten counts. The CDR3: CASTLGQGNTEAFF. The CDR3 DNA reads as TGTGCCAGCACCTTAGGACAGGGGAACACTGAAGCTTTCTTT. V is TRBV12-3 or TRBV12-4 and J is TRBJ1-1, with 8 nucleotides matching TRBD1. This CDR3 is built from 14 residues. V trimming: 7 bases; J trimming: 1 base; junction bases outside the gene matches: 5.

The chain joins TRBV5-1 to TRBJ1-2; TRBD1 might be the D (5 bases). V lost 3 bases to trimming and J lost 5 bases, with 17 bases between them. The CDR3 runs to 15 residues. CDR1 is SGHRS and CDR2 is YFSETQ in the germline V gene. The CDR3 DNA reads TGCGCCAGCAGCTCTAACACCGGGACGGATTATGGCTACACCTTC. Protein sequence: CASSSNTGTDYGYTF.

The chain recombines TRBV20-1 with TRBJ1-5; TRBD1 matches 7 bases. Looked up from germline, CDR1 is DFQATT and CDR2 is SNEGSKA (reference sequence). The CDR3 is 14 amino acids. The V and J ends lost 4 bases and 5 bases, in that order; junction bases with no gene match: 8. In nucleotides, the CDR3 is TGCAGTGCTAACTCCGGGACAGAGTATCAGCCCCAGCATTTT. This sequence encodes CSANSGTEYQPQHF.

The V and J genes are TRBV20-1 and TRBJ2-5, with D perhaps assigned TRBD1 or TRBD2 (5 bases each). In germline, CDR1 is DFQATT, CDR2 SNEGSKA (reference sequence). Trimming left V 4 bases short and J 6 bases short, with 15 bases between. The CDR3 is 13 amino acids. CDR3 coding DNA: TGCAGTGCTACCCGGGACGGAACAAAGACCCAGTACTTC. Translation gives CSATRDGTKTQYF.

This clonotype was detected a few times. A clone one base away is much larger, so this may be a read error. This chain connects TRBV20-1 to TRBJ2-7; perhaps TRBD2 as D (5 bases). Germline-derived CDR1 and CDR2 are DFQATT and SNEGSKA (reference sequence). Trimming took off 4 bases at V and 2 bases at J, with 15 bases between the two ends. The CDR3 is 14 amino acids. The CDR3 loop reads CSANRGGIPYEQYF. CDR3 bases: TGCAGTGCTAATCGGGGTGGGATCCCCTACGAGCAGTACTTC.

Notes on this clonotype: Since a much larger clone is just one base distant, this may be a read error. The chain employs TRBV12-3 or TRBV12-4 and TRBJ1-3, with a tentative D call TRBD1 (6 bases). V was cut by 8 bases and J by 6 bases, with 14 bases left in between. There are 13 residues in the CDR3. CDR3 in amino acids: CASSAGAANTIYF. The CDR3 DNA sequence: TGTGCCAGCTCTGCGGGGGCTGCAAACACCATATATTTT.

This chain connects TRBV19 to TRBJ1-6, with a weak D call TRBD1 (6 bases). The V and J ends lost 5 bases and 12 bases respectively, with 17 bases between them. Per the germline V gene, CDR1 is LNHDA and CDR2 is SQIVND (reference sequence). The CDR3 is 14 amino acids. DNA of the CDR3: TGTGCCAGTAGTGACCCTCCGTGGGGGCAACCCCTCCACTTT. The encoded protein is CASSDPPWGQPLHF. The entire variable domain, with the rest obtained from reference TRBV19 and TRBJ1-6, is as follows: DGGITQSPKYLFRKEGQNVTLSCEQNLNHDAMYWYRQDPGQGLRLIYYSQIVNDFQKGDIAEGYSVSREKKESFPLTVTSAQKNPTAFYLCASSDPPWGQPLHFGNGTRLTVT.

A remark on this clonotype: A much larger clone lies a single base off, so this may be a read error. CDR3 region: CASSLRGVLRQESQYF. In DNA form, the CDR3 reads TGCGCCAGCAGCTTAAGGGGGGTTCTACGTCAAGAGAGCCAGTACTTC. The chain couples TRBV5-1 to TRBJ2-5; D tentatively fits TRBD1 or TRBD2 (6 bases each). This CDR3 is 16 amino acids long. CDR1 and CDR2 (germline): SGHRS, YFSETQ. The whole variable domain, filled in from reference TRBV5-1 and TRBJ2-5, reads KAGVTQTPRYLIKTRGQQVTLSCSPISGHRSVSWYQQTPGQGLQFLFEYFSETQRNKGNFPGRFSGRQFSNSRSEMNVSTLELGDSALYLCASSLRGVLRQESQYFGPGTRLLVL.

Ten or more counts support this clonotype. This chain links TRBV27 with TRBJ2-3; D remains ambiguous. The CDR3 contains 13 residues. CDR1 is MNHEY, CDR2 SMNVEV, per germline (reference sequence). V was pared by 5 bases and J by 6 bases, with 12 bases between. In nucleotides, the CDR3 is TGTGCCAGCAGTCCCTCCTACGTGGATACGCAGTATTTT. This gives the protein CASSPSYVDTQYF.